These 28 T cell receptor beta chains originate from one sample sequenced in a study of metastatic and nonmetastatic thyroid tumors. Not a single patient had been given any form of treatment at any point before undergoing thyroid surgery. With MiXCR, TCRdb reprocessed the PCR reads. The table lists tens of thousands of clones, approximately 15% of them singletons. The sequencing input was blood. All receptors derive from a female donor with papillary thyroid cancer or a benign thyroid nodule (not recorded which). Some clones in this sample may be carry-over from other donors' samples.

This clone was counted many times. This chain joins TRBV6-5 and TRBJ1-4; maybe TRBD1 (5 bases). CDR1 and CDR2 (germline): MNHEY, SVGAGI. This CDR3 has 13 amino acids. V was pared by 2 bases and J by 10 bases, with 11 bases between. DNA of the CDR3: TGTGCCAGCAGTTACGGGGGGGAGGGAAAACTGTTTTTT. As protein: CASSYGGEGKLFF.

Comment on this clone: A read error may account for a junction end that differs from germline. The chain combines TRBV5-1 with TRBJ1-5; D may be TRBD1 (6 bases). The CDR3 sequence is 13 residues long. Germline values: CDR1 SGHRS, CDR2 YFSETQ. The CDR3 reads CASRSYRDHPQHF. The CDR3 DNA is TGCGCCAGCAGGTCGTACAGGGATCATCCCCAGCATTTT.

The sample holds many counts of this clone. This sequence joins TRBV10-3 and TRBJ1-3; D not resolved. Trimming shortened V by 3 bases and J by 6 bases, and 6 bases separated the two germline ends. Germline V lookup: CDR1 ENHRY, CDR2 SYGVKD. CDR3 length equals 12 residues. Written as DNA, the CDR3 is TGTGCCATCAGTGAAGGGATAAACACCATATATTTT. It translates to CAISEGINTIYF.

The table lists this clone with many counts. This rearrangement joins TRBV7-9 to TRBJ1-4, with a possible D match to TRBD1 (5 bases). Trimming removed 3 bases from V and 3 bases from J, with 11 bases in between. Germline loops: CDR1 SEHNR, CDR2 FQNEAQ (reference sequence). This CDR3 contains 15 residues. CDR3 residues: CASSLGRAANEKLFF. For the CDR3, the DNA is TGTGCCAGCAGCTTGGGACGGGCCGCTAATGAAAAACTGTTTTTT.

The gene calls are TRBV11-1 and TRBJ2-7; TRBD2 is a possible D gene (6 bases). Between the trimmed V and J ends, which lost 4 bases and 1 base, there was a span of 20 bases. Germline V gene sequence: CDR1 SGHAT, CDR2 FQDESV (reference sequence). The CDR3 runs 17 residues. This chain's CDR3 is CASSSMPPMAGSYEQYF. The CDR3 nucleotides are TGTGCCAGCAGCTCTATGCCCCCCATGGCGGGGTCCTACGAGCAGTACTTC.

This clone has only a few counts. This sequence joins TRBV28 and TRBJ2-3; D possibly corresponds to TRBD2 (5 bases). Germline CDR1 and CDR2: MDHEN and SYDVKM. V lost 3 bases to trimming and J lost 0 bases, with 19 bases between them. The CDR3 covers 18 residues. In DNA form, the CDR3 reads TGTGCCAGCAGTTTCGGGTTGTTAAGAGGGTTTAGCACAGATACGCAGTATTTT. This codes for CASSFGLLRGFSTDTQYF.

As concerns this clone: Possible read error: a much larger clone is one base away. This chain connects TRBV7-2 to TRBJ1-2; TRBD1 is a possible D gene (6 bases). Germline V gene lookup returns CDR1 SGHTA and CDR2 FQGNSA. The CDR3 contains 14 residues. Here the CDR3 DNA reads TGTGCCAGCAGCTCTGTAACAGGGAGCTATGGCCACACCTTC. As protein: CASSSVTGSYGHTF.

In its sample, this clone was seen many times. V gene TRBV30 combines with J gene TRBJ2-7, with D unclear. The CDR3 covers 13 residues. Trimming cost V 2 bases and J 0 bases, with 8 bases left between them. Germline CDR1 and CDR2: GTSNPN and SVGIG (reference sequence). The DNA of the CDR3 is TGTGCCTGGAGTCCGGTGGGCTCCTACGAGCAGTACTTC. This gives the protein CAWSPVGSYEQYF.

A few counts support this clone. It may be a read error: a sequence one base away is much more abundant. This chain connects TRBV14 to TRBJ1-3; D is perhaps TRBD1 (5 bases). CDR1 and CDR2 from the germline V gene are SGHDN and FVKESK. Between the trimmed V and J ends, which lost 1 base and 1 base, there was a span of 14 bases. This CDR3 contains 17 residues. The CDR3 here is CASSQGPFEGSGNTIYF. The CDR3 bases are TGTGCCAGCAGCCAAGGACCCTTTGAGGGGTCTGGAAACACCATATATTTT. The full variable domain, with the rest looked up from reference TRBV14 and TRBJ1-3, is EAGVTQFPSHSVIEKGQTVTLRCDPISGHDNLYWYRRVMGKEIKFLLHFVKESKQDESGMPNNRFLAERTGGTYSTLKVQPAELEDSGVYFCASSQGPFEGSGNTIYFGEGSWLTVV.

This clone was counted ten times or more. The chain is built from TRBV5-1 and TRBJ1-2; no firm D call. Germline assignment: CDR1 SGHRS and CDR2 YFSETQ. V was cut by 4 bases and J by 7 bases, with 11 bases left in between. This CDR3 contains 12 residues. In DNA, the CDR3 is TGCGCCAGCAGCCCCGGACTGCTTGGCTACACCTTC. This sequence encodes CASSPGLLGYTF.

This clone has a count of ten or more. The chain joins TRBV6-2 or TRBV6-3 to TRBJ2-1; 7 nucleotides match TRBD1. The germline V gene encodes CDR1 MNHEY and CDR2 SVGEGT. The CDR3 is made up of 16 amino acids. V gave up 0 bases and J gave up 3 bases; unmatched junction bases: 5. CDR3 coding DNA: TGTGCCAGCAGTTACTCCCGGGACAGAAACTACAATGAGCAGTTCTTC. Amino acid sequence: CASSYSRDRNYNEQFF.

As for this clone: Different DNA sequences within this sample yield the same CDR3. V and J are TRBV5-1 and TRBJ2-7; 8 nucleotides match TRBD1. Losses at the gene ends were 10 bases for V and 2 bases for J; bases not matched to a gene: 11. Germline V lookup: CDR1 SGHRS, CDR2 YFSETQ. The CDR3 is 14 amino acids. The CDR3 loop reads CAYTPGQATYEQYF. Here the CDR3 DNA reads TGCGCCTACACCCCGGGACAGGCAACCTACGAGCAGTACTTC.

Concerning this clone itself: This sequence may be a read error, since a much larger clone differs from it by one base. The CDR3 DNA reads TGTGCCAGCAGCCTCCTCGGGGGGGGATGTCAAGAGACCCAGTACTTC. Its protein is CASSLLGGGCQETQYF. V gene TRBV6-1 combines with J gene TRBJ2-5; 8 bases line up with TRBD2. CDR3 length: 16 residues. The germline V gene has CDR1 MNHNS and CDR2 SASEGT. The trim removed 6 bases at V and 2 bases at J, leaving 11 bases unmatched.

This clone has a handful of counts. This sequence may be a read error, since a much larger clone differs from it by one base. At the DNA level, this CDR3 is encoded by other sequences in the same sample as well. The chain carries TRBV10-3 and TRBJ2-7; 9 positions agree with TRBD2. V was clipped by 4 bases and J by 0 bases; unmatched bases: 19. Germline V gene lookup returns CDR1 ENHRY and CDR2 SYGVKD. The CDR3 is made up of 20 amino acids. CDR3 residues: CAISGPTSGGAPFISYEQYF. The CDR3 bases are TGTGCCATCAGTGGTCCGACTAGCGGAGGGGCCCCCTTTATCTCCTACGAGCAGTACTTC.

This clone was counted at least ten times. The gene calls are TRBV20-1 and TRBJ2-7; 7 bases line up with TRBD1. The CDR3 consists of 14 residues. Unmatched junction bases numbered 8, after V lost 1 base and J lost 5 bases. Germline lookup yields CDR1 DFQATT and CDR2 SNEGSKA (reference sequence). CDR3 residues: CSARGEDRVHEQYF. In nucleotides, the CDR3 is TGCAGTGCTAGAGGAGAAGACAGGGTTCACGAGCAGTACTTC.

On this clone: A much more abundant neighbour one base away suggests this may be a read error. The V gene is TRBV5-1, the J gene TRBJ1-1, with a weak D call TRBD1 (5 bases). V lost 7 bases and J lost 4, with 17 bases in between. Germline V gene sequence: CDR1 SGHRS, CDR2 YFSETQ. CDR3 length: 14 amino acids. CDR3 nucleotide sequence: TGCGCCAGCCATGACAGTACAAGTTCCACTGAAGCTTTCTTT. It codes for CASHDSTSSTEAFF.

V is TRBV11-3 and J is TRBJ1-6, with a possible D match to TRBD1 (5 bases). Trimming stripped 1 base from V and 6 bases from J, with 25 bases between. The CDR3 totals 20 residues. Per the germline V gene, CDR1 is SGHNT and CDR2 is YENEEA. The CDR3 bases are TGTGCCAGCAGCTTAGGAAAGTTGGGGCCCGGTGATGGCTGTAATTCACCCCTCCACTTT. It codes for CASSLGKLGPGDGCNSPLHF.

Ten or more counts support this clone. The V gene is TRBV11-1, the J gene TRBJ2-5; 7 bases are shared with TRBD2. The CDR3 spans 18 residues. J was trimmed by 5 bases and V by 4 bases; bases with no gene match: 19. Per the germline V gene, CDR1 is SGHAT and CDR2 is FQDESV (reference sequence). The CDR3 DNA reads as TGTGCCAGCAGCTACCCCTCCATAGGGCTAGCGGCATGGGAGACCCAGTACTTC. Encoded protein: CASSYPSIGLAAWETQYF.

This clone was recorded many times. The chain has TRBV10-3 and TRBJ2-7; TRBD2 is a possible D gene (6 bases). This CDR3 contains 14 residues. Per germline, CDR1 ENHRY and CDR2 SYGVKD. Trimming took 4 bases from V and 4 from J, leaving 14 bases between them. CDR3 sequence (DNA): TGTGCCATCAGTGTAGCGGACGGGGATTACGAGCAGTACTTC. Residues: CAISVADGDYEQYF.

This clone was seen repeatedly, ten times or more. Here the CDR3 reads CASSIDPTTQNTEAFF. CDR3 DNA sequence: TGTGCCAGTAGTATCGACCCCACTACCCAGAACACTGAAGCTTTCTTT. The chain couples TRBV19 to TRBJ1-1; D gene uncertain. Germline-derived CDR1 and CDR2 are LNHDA and SQIVND (reference sequence). V was clipped by 3 bases and J by 1 base, with 15 bases between them. CDR3 length equals 16 residues.

This clone was seen at least ten times. The CDR3 reads CASSPHGEGSYNEQFF. The CDR3, as DNA: TGTGCCAGCAGTCCTCATGGGGAAGGCTCCTACAATGAGCAGTTCTTC. This sequence joins TRBV7-3 and TRBJ2-1; D gene ambiguous. This CDR3 spans 16 amino acids. V dropped 6 bases and J dropped 0 bases, with 15 bases sitting between them. Germline lookup yields CDR1 SGHTA and CDR2 FQGTGA.

The rearrangement links TRBV6-2 or TRBV6-3 to TRBJ1-6; the D gene is possibly TRBD1 (6 bases). Germline-derived CDR1 and CDR2 are MNHEY and SVGEGT. The CDR3 is 16 residues long. Trimming stripped 7 bases from V and 9 bases from J, with 22 bases between. The CDR3 spells CASNLGTSSSGSPLHF. CDR3 DNA sequence: TGTGCCAGCAACCTCGGGACATCCTCGTCGGGTTCACCCCTCCACTTT.

This clone has a handful of counts. One junction end disagrees with the germline gene, perhaps due to a read error. The V gene is TRBV6-1, the J gene TRBJ2-5; 8 bases are a match to TRBD1. Germline CDR1 MNHNS, CDR2 SASEGT. The CDR3 contains 15 residues. The CDR3 DNA reads as TGTGCCAGCAGAGAAGCAGGACAGGGTCAAGAGACCCAGTACTTC. Translation gives CASREAGQGQETQYF.

Turning to this clone: A much larger clone lies a single base off, so this may be a read error. This chain joins TRBV5-5 and TRBJ1-5; D ambiguous. This CDR3 is built from 14 residues. Germline V lookup: CDR1 SGHKS, CDR2 YYEKEE (reference sequence). The CDR3 DNA reads TGTGCCAGCAGCTTGGGTTTTACTGCTCAGCCCAAGCATTTT. Translated: CASSLGFTAQPKHF.

This clone was detected a few times. The V call is TRBV4-2, the J call TRBJ2-7; 8 bases match TRBD1. The CDR3 runs to 15 residues. Germline assignment: CDR1 LGHNA and CDR2 YNFKEQ. Trimming cost V 0 bases and J 2 bases; bases outside gene matches: 3. CDR3 sequence: CASSQERTGTYEQYF. Written as DNA, the CDR3 is TGTGCCAGCAGCCAAGAACGGACAGGGACCTACGAGCAGTACTTC.

The chain recombines TRBV20-1 with TRBJ1-6, with a weak D call TRBD1 (6 bases). The germline gives CDR1 DFQATT, CDR2 SNEGSKA (reference sequence). Trimming stripped 0 bases from V and 12 bases from J, with 21 bases between. The CDR3 is made up of 16 amino acids. CDR3 loop: CSARDSEQGTDLPLHF. The CDR3 nucleotides read TGCAGTGCTAGAGATTCGGAACAGGGCACGGATTTACCCCTCCACTTT.

The sample holds many counts of this clone. The chain couples TRBV20-1 to TRBJ1-5, with 8 bases aligning to TRBD1. The J segment lost 11 bases and the V segment lost 7 bases, leaving 10 bases of the junction unmatched. The CDR3 runs to 12 residues. The germline V gene has CDR1 DFQATT and CDR2 SNEGSKA (reference sequence). CDR3 region: CSGGTGLLAQHF. CDR3 DNA sequence: TGCAGTGGGGGGACAGGCCTTTTGGCCCAGCATTTT.

A few counts support this clone. An end of the junction differs from the germline gene, which may be a read error. The sample has other DNA sequences that encode this CDR3 too. This chain uses TRBV24-1 with TRBJ2-3, with D possibly TRBD2 on 6 matching bases. The CDR3 runs to 15 residues. CDR1 KGHDR and CDR2 SFDVKD come from the germline V gene. DNA for the CDR3: TGTGCCACCAGTGATTTGGGAGGGAATACAGATACTCAGTATTTT. Amino acid sequence: CATSDLGGNTDTQYF.